The 27 T cell receptor beta chains given below trace back to one sample, sequenced in a study of OX40 agonist ivuxolimab in advanced cancers. Libraries were prepared by immunoSEQ multiplex PCR; TCRdb keeps only in-frame clonotypes and omits some of them. The sample has about 100,000 clones, roughly 90% seen once. The specimen comprised CD4+ or CD8+ T cells sorted from blood, sampled in a trial of the OX40 agonist ivuxolimab. All receptors come from an adult with an advanced solid tumor such as melanoma, head and neck, liver or kidney cancer.

This clone was seen more than once but under ten times. This chain links TRBV2 with TRBJ2-1; 9 nucleotides align to TRBD2. CDR1 and CDR2 (germline): SNHLY, FYNNEI. Trimming cost V 7 bases and J 6 bases; bases outside gene matches: 7. The CDR3 runs 14 residues. In nucleotides, the CDR3 is TGTGCCAGCAAATTAGCGGGAGCGAGCAATGAGCAGTTCTTC. It specifies CASKLAGASNEQFF.

The V gene is TRBV6-1, the J gene TRBJ1-5; D is perhaps TRBD1 (6 bases). Germline V gene data show CDR1 as MNHNS and CDR2 as SASEGT. This CDR3 comprises 13 residues. The ends were cut back, 7 bases at V and 6 bases at J, with 13 bases in the middle. CDR3 loop: CASTRQEGQPQHF. CDR3 coding DNA: TGTGCCAGCACCAGACAGGAGGGTCAGCCCCAGCATTTT.

This clone was counted between two and nine times. The chain joins TRBV5-1 to TRBJ2-7; D remains unclear. This CDR3 is built from 13 residues. Germline lookup yields CDR1 SGHRS and CDR2 YFSETQ. Trimming stripped 1 base from V and 2 bases from J, with 7 bases between. The CDR3 loop is CASSLIPAYEQYF. The CDR3 DNA reads as TGCGCCAGCAGCTTGATCCCGGCCTACGAGCAGTACTTC.

This chain links TRBV9 with TRBJ1-2; the match to TRBD1 covers 7 bases. V lost 3 bases and J lost 0; bases outside the gene matches: 11. The CDR3 extends over 17 amino acids. CDR1 is SGDLS and CDR2 is YYNGEE in the germline V gene. For the CDR3, the DNA is TGTGCCAGCAGCGAGGGGACAGCCGGACGAGCTAACTATGGCTACACCTTC. Amino acids: CASSEGTAGRANYGYTF.

CDR3 residues: CASSVGDSYGYTF. In nucleotides, the CDR3 is TGTGCCAGCAGCGTAGGGGACAGCTATGGCTACACCTTC. This chain uses TRBV9 with TRBJ1-2, with 7 bases aligning to TRBD1. Germline V gives CDR1 SGDLS, CDR2 YYNGEE. This CDR3 comprises 13 residues. The J segment lost 4 bases and the V segment lost 0 bases, leaving 0 bases of the junction unmatched.

This chain joins TRBV6-6 and TRBJ2-7; no definite D call. Germline assignment: CDR1 MNHNY and CDR2 SVGAGI (reference sequence). V lost 5 bases to trimming and J lost 6 bases, with 8 bases between them. The CDR3 runs 11 residues. The CDR3 here is CASSNLGEQYF. For the CDR3, the DNA is TGTGCCAGCAGTAACCTAGGCGAGCAGTACTTC.

CDR3 sequence: CASSAGVGNTIYF. The CDR3 DNA is TGCGCCAGCAGTGCAGGGGTAGGAAACACCATATATTTT. The rearrangement links TRBV10-2 to TRBJ1-3, with D possibly TRBD1 on 6 matching bases. V was clipped by 4 bases and J by 4 bases, with 8 bases between them. Germline V gene lookup returns CDR1 WSHSY and CDR2 SAAADI. This CDR3 is 13 amino acids long.

The V gene is TRBV2, the J gene TRBJ2-3, with TRBD2 identical over 12 bases. CDR3 size: 15 residues. The ends lost 5 bases at V and 4 bases at J; junction bases unmatched: 4. CDR1 and CDR2 (germline): SNHLY, FYNNEI. The CDR3 sequence is CASSRLAGVADTQYF. The CDR3 DNA follows: TGTGCCAGCAGTAGACTAGCGGGAGTAGCAGATACGCAGTATTTT. The variable domain in full, with the rest retrieved from reference TRBV2 and TRBJ2-3, is EPEVTQTPSHQVTQMGQEVILRCVPISNHLYFYWYRQILGQKVEFLVSFYNNEISEKSEIFDDQFSVERPDGSNFTLKIRSTKLEDSAMYFCASSRLAGVADTQYFGPGTRLTVL.

The V call is TRBV6-6, the J call TRBJ1-6; D not resolved. The V gene lost 6 bases and the J gene lost 3 bases, with 15 bases spanning the gap. CDR1 is MNHNY, CDR2 SVGAGI, per germline (reference sequence). CDR3 size: 16 residues. Written as DNA, the CDR3 is TGTGCCAGCAGGGCTGGGAACCTCATCTATAATTCACCCCTCCACTTT. Amino acids: CASRAGNLIYNSPLHF.

The chain is built from TRBV15 and TRBJ1-5, with 7 nucleotides matching TRBD1. The CDR3 has 19 amino acids. V shed 0 bases and J 1 base; nucleotides not matched to a gene: 12. Germline values: CDR1 LNHNV, CDR2 YYDKDF (reference sequence). The CDR3 is CATSRDRAPGQLSNQPQHF. In nucleotides, the CDR3 is TGTGCCACCAGCAGAGACCGTGCGCCGGGACAGTTAAGCAATCAGCCCCAGCATTTT.

The rearrangement joins TRBV10-3 to TRBJ2-7; a weak D match, TRBD1 (6 bases). Trimming took off 11 bases at V and 0 bases at J, with 17 bases between the two ends. Germline V gives CDR1 ENHRY, CDR2 SYGVKD. The CDR3 spans 14 residues. Here the CDR3 reads CASKPGQPSYEQYF. Here the CDR3 DNA reads TGTGCCTCCAAACCCGGACAGCCCTCCTACGAGCAGTACTTC.

J is TRBJ1-1 and V is TRBV7-9; 7 bases align to TRBD1. Trimming took 11 bases from V and 4 from J; bases not matched to a gene: 13. This CDR3 is built from 14 residues. Germline CDR1 and CDR2: SEHNR and FQNEAQ (reference sequence). The CDR3 coding sequence is TGTGCCGGCCGAACAGGGGTTAGGGGCACTGAAGCTTTCTTT. This codes for CAGRTGVRGTEAFF. The whole variable domain, remainder taken from reference TRBV7-9 and TRBJ1-1, is DTGVSQNPRHKITKRGQNVTFRCDPISEHNRLYWYRQTLGQGPEFLTYFQNEAQLEKSRLLSDRFSAERPKGSFSTLEIQRTEQGDSAMYLCAGRTGVRGTEAFFGQGTRLTVV.

This chain links TRBV5-1 with TRBJ2-5; no clear D gene. The CDR3 has 13 residues. Germline V gene data show CDR1 as SGHRS and CDR2 as YFSETQ. The V end lost 2 bases, the J end lost 2 bases, and 7 bases lay between the germline ends. DNA for the CDR3: TGCGCCAGCAGCTTCGTCGGTCAAGAGACCCAGTACTTC. The encoded protein is CASSFVGQETQYF.

This chain links TRBV10-3 with TRBJ1-1; TRBD1 matches at 11 bases. J gave up 4 bases and V 6 bases, and 10 bases lay outside the gene matches. The CDR3 totals 16 residues. CDR1 and CDR2 from the germline V gene are ENHRY and SYGVKD. The CDR3 DNA sequence: TGTGCCATCAGGAACTCACCCGGGACAGGGGGCACTGAAGCTTTCTTT. It is translated as CAIRNSPGTGGTEAFF.

This chain connects TRBV25-1 to TRBJ1-1; D is possibly TRBD1 (6 bases). Germline-derived CDR1 and CDR2 are MGHDK and SYGVNS. The CDR3 sequence is 11 residues long. The germline V and J ends were trimmed by 6 bases and 10 bases, with 12 bases remaining between them. The CDR3 bases are TGTGCCAGCAGCGGGGGGCAGCGAGCTTTCTTT. Protein sequence: CASSGGQRAFF.

This sequence joins TRBV6-1 and TRBJ1-1, with a weak D call TRBD1 (6 bases). The V gene lost 0 bases and the J gene lost 1 base, with 15 bases spanning the gap. The CDR3 spans 17 residues. CDR1 is MNHNS and CDR2 is SASEGT in the germline V gene. The CDR3 DNA reads as TGTGCCAGCAGTGAAGCGCTTCGGGGACAACCGAACACTGAAGCTTTCTTT. As protein: CASSEALRGQPNTEAFF.

This clone was seen a few times. The chain links TRBV5-1 to TRBJ1-1, with no clear D. V gave up 0 bases and J gave up 0 bases, with 9 bases separating them. CDR3 size: 15 residues. Germline-derived CDR1 and CDR2 are SGHRS and YFSETQ. CDR3 sequence reads: CASSLDGRMNTEAFF. Here the CDR3 DNA reads TGCGCCAGCAGCTTGGACGGGCGCATGAACACTGAAGCTTTCTTT. The whole variable domain, filled in from reference TRBV5-1 and TRBJ1-1, reads KAGVTQTPRYLIKTRGQQVTLSCSPISGHRSVSWYQQTPGQGLQFLFEYFSETQRNKGNFPGRFSGRQFSNSRSEMNVSTLELGDSALYLCASSLDGRMNTEAFFGQGTRLTVV.

The chain couples TRBV7-9 to TRBJ1-3, with TRBD1 identical over 8 bases. The trim removed 8 bases at V and 0 bases at J, leaving 6 bases unmatched. Per germline, CDR1 SEHNR and CDR2 FQNEAQ (reference sequence). The length of the CDR3 is 15 residues. The CDR3 nucleotides are TGTGCCAGCGCACCCACAGGGGGCTCTGGAAACACCATATATTTT. Translated, it gives CASAPTGGSGNTIYF.

This chain connects TRBV2 to TRBJ1-1; D not certain. This CDR3 contains 16 residues. Germline V gene data show CDR1 as SNHLY and CDR2 as FYNNEI. The V and J ends lost 6 bases and 7 bases respectively, with 24 bases between them. CDR3 nucleotide sequence: TGTGCCAGCAGACCATTCCGACTCCTACCCACTAATGAAGCTTTCTTT. Protein sequence: CASRPFRLLPTNEAFF.

Details on this clone: The sample carries other DNA sequences with the same CDR3. V gene TRBV15 combines with J gene TRBJ2-1; D may be TRBD2 (5 bases). Looked up from germline, CDR1 is LNHNV and CDR2 is YYDKDF (reference sequence). The CDR3 totals 12 residues. V gave up 0 bases and J gave up 9 bases, with 6 bases separating them. Here the CDR3 reads CATSRDRGEQFF. DNA of the CDR3: TGTGCCACCAGCAGAGATCGGGGTGAGCAGTTCTTC.

This clone has only one observation. The chain joins TRBV4-1 to TRBJ2-7; D remains ambiguous. This CDR3 is 13 amino acids long. Germline V lookup: CDR1 MGHRA, CDR2 YSYEKL. Trimming removed 0 bases at V and 3 bases at J, with 6 bases between. CDR3 sequence reads: CASSQDPVYEQYF. Here the CDR3 DNA reads TGCGCCAGCAGCCAAGATCCGGTCTACGAGCAGTACTTC.

The chain joins TRBV21-1 to TRBJ2-2; the table's D call of TRBD1 was not tested on the DNA. TRBV21-1 is tagged as a pseudogene. The CDR3 has 13 amino acids. DNA for the CDR3: TGTGCCAGGATTGACAGGCGGGCCGGGGAGCTGTTTTTT. This translates into CARIDRRAGELFF.

V gene TRBV30 combines with J gene TRBJ2-7; tentatively, D is TRBD2 (5 bases). The CDR3 sequence is 12 residues long. CDR1 is GTSNPN, CDR2 SVGIG, per germline (reference sequence). V lost 1 base to trimming and J lost 1 base, with 5 bases between them. CDR3 sequence reads: CAWSGRSYEQYF. The CDR3 nucleotides read TGTGCCTGGAGTGGGAGGTCCTACGAGCAGTACTTC.

The DNA of the CDR3 is TGTGCCAGCCGCGGACCGGGACAGGGGGTAAATGAGCCCCAGCATTTT. Its translation is CASRGPGQGVNEPQHF. The chain combines TRBV25-1 with TRBJ1-5, with 11 bases that match TRBD1. The length of the CDR3 is 16 residues. From germline, CDR1 is MGHDK and CDR2 SYGVNS. V lost 8 bases and J lost 8; bases outside the gene matches: 14. The whole variable domain, filled in from reference TRBV25-1 and TRBJ1-5, reads EADIYQTPRYLVIGTGKKITLECSQTMGHDKMYWYQQDPGMELHLIHYSYGVNSTEKGDLSSESTVSRIRTEHFPLTLESARPSHTSQYLCASRGPGQGVNEPQHFGDGTRLSIL.

V gene TRBV9 combines with J gene TRBJ1-2; 9 nucleotides align to TRBD1. The CDR3 covers 15 residues. Trimming took 1 base from V and 7 from J; bases not matched to a gene: 8. Per germline, CDR1 SGDLS and CDR2 YYNGEE. CDR3 in DNA: TGTGCCAGCAGCGTAACCTCCGGGACAGGGTTTGGCTACACCTTC. This translates into CASSVTSGTGFGYTF.

This chain connects TRBV5-1 to TRBJ2-2, with 8 bases fitting TRBD2. The CDR3 has 15 amino acids. The trim removed 6 bases at V and 6 bases at J, leaving 10 bases unmatched. Germline V lookup: CDR1 SGHRS, CDR2 YFSETQ. The CDR3 loop reads CASTASGRLPGELFF. The CDR3 DNA reads as TGCGCCAGCACCGCCAGCGGGAGATTGCCCGGGGAGCTGTTTTTT. The full variable domain, in which reference TRBV5-1 and TRBJ2-2 provide the parts outside the CDR3, is KAGVTQTPRYLIKTRGQQVTLSCSPISGHRSVSWYQQTPGQGLQFLFEYFSETQRNKGNFPGRFSGRQFSNSRSEMNVSTLELGDSALYLCASTASGRLPGELFFGEGSRLTVL.

The V call is TRBV6-5, the J call TRBJ1-6, with 8 positions matching TRBD1. There are 15 residues in the CDR3. Looked up from germline, CDR1 is MNHEY and CDR2 is SVGAGI. V dropped 2 bases and J dropped 9; count of bases not matched to a gene: 6. The CDR3 DNA is TGTGCCAGCAGTTACGGCCAACAGGGGGTTTCACCCCTCCACTTT. Translated, it gives CASSYGQQGVSPLHF.